The next 17 T cell receptor beta chains were all read from a single sample in a study of shared clonotypes between healthy human individuals. Profiled with immunoSEQ multiplex PCR; TCRdb holds only in-frame clones, not every one. In the table there are around 980,000 clones, 70% to 80% of which are singletons. What was sequenced was memory CD4+ T cells from PBMCs. Subset indicated: CD45RA-negative fraction. The receptors here all came from a young man in good health. Some clones in this sample may be carry-over from other donors' samples.

The rearrangement joins TRBV19 to TRBJ2-1, with a tentative D call TRBD2 (5 bases). The germline gives CDR1 LNHDA, CDR2 SQIVND (reference sequence). CDR3 length: 13 residues. Trimming removed 8 bases from V and 6 bases from J, with 14 bases in between. The CDR3 spells CASLGGSGNEQFF. CDR3 coding DNA: TGTGCCAGTCTCGGAGGTTCCGGCAATGAGCAGTTCTTC.

This chain connects TRBV5-8 to TRBJ1-5; TRBD1 is a possible D gene (6 bases). The V end was cut by 1 base, the J end by 4 bases, with 15 bases between. This CDR3 comprises 16 residues. CDR1 SGHTS and CDR2 YDEGEE come from the germline V gene. The CDR3 is CASSLLSAGVNQPQHF. The DNA of the CDR3 is TGTGCCAGCAGCTTGTTGAGTGCAGGGGTTAATCAGCCCCAGCATTTT.

V gene TRBV7-9 combines with J gene TRBJ2-3, with a tentative D call TRBD1 (5 bases). V shed 9 bases and J shed 0 bases, with 16 bases lying between them. The CDR3 runs 15 residues. Looked up from germline, CDR1 is SEHNR and CDR2 is FQNEAQ (reference sequence). CDR3 protein: CASGAQTSSTDTQYF. The CDR3 region has the DNA TGTGCCAGTGGGGCACAGACCTCTAGCACAGATACGCAGTATTTT.

The chain has TRBV6-6 and TRBJ1-5, with D tentatively TRBD1 (5 bases). Per germline, CDR1 MNHNY and CDR2 SVGAGI (reference sequence). V gave up 4 bases and J gave up 11 bases, with 15 bases separating them. CDR3 size: 13 residues. The CDR3 DNA reads TGTGCCAGCAGTTTCCAGGGCCCACAGACCCAGCATTTT. Translated, it gives CASSFQGPQTQHF.

V gene TRBV7-9 combines with J gene TRBJ2-1; D is possibly TRBD1 or TRBD2 (5 bases each). This CDR3 region has 17 residues. Trimming pared 3 bases from V and 3 bases from J, leaving 18 bases between. The germline gives CDR1 SEHNR, CDR2 FQNEAQ (reference sequence). CDR3 loop: CASSLRRAGRIYNEQFF. The CDR3 DNA reads TGTGCCAGCAGCTTGCGTCGAGCAGGGAGAATCTACAATGAGCAGTTCTTC.

The genes are TRBV6-1 and TRBJ2-7; 9 nucleotides match TRBD1. The CDR3 extends over 14 amino acids. Germline V gene sequence: CDR1 MNHNS, CDR2 SASEGT. The V gene end was trimmed by 7 bases and the J gene end by 3 bases; junction bases not matched to a gene: 7. CDR3 coding DNA: TGTGCCAGCATTACAGGGGGCGCGGACTACGAGCAGTACTTC. The encoded protein is CASITGGADYEQYF.

V usage is TRBV5-1 and J usage is TRBJ1-2; 10 bases map to TRBD1. V was pared by 4 bases and J by 4 bases, with 4 bases of the junction left unmatched. This CDR3 region has 14 residues. The germline V gene encodes CDR1 SGHRS and CDR2 YFSETQ. CDR3 DNA sequence: TGCGCCAGCAGCCCGAGGACAGGGGGCTATGGCTACACCTTC. It encodes CASSPRTGGYGYTF. Full variable domain (rest looked up from reference TRBV5-1 and TRBJ1-2): KAGVTQTPRYLIKTRGQQVTLSCSPISGHRSVSWYQQTPGQGLQFLFEYFSETQRNKGNFPGRFSGRQFSNSRSEMNVSTLELGDSALYLCASSPRTGGYGYTFGSGTRLTVV.

The chain is built from TRBV7-7 and TRBJ2-5; D is unclear. Between the trimmed V and J ends, which lost 5 bases and 1 base, there was a span of 11 bases. The CDR3 is 14 amino acids. The germline CDR1 and CDR2 sequences are SSHAT and FNYEAQ (reference sequence). DNA for the CDR3: TGTGCCAGCAGCCCCTCCGGGCCCCAAGAGACCCAGTACTTC. Its protein is CASSPSGPQETQYF.

The rearrangement joins TRBV5-4 to TRBJ2-3; D might be TRBD2 (6 bases). The CDR3 has 15 amino acids. CDR1 and CDR2 from the germline V gene are SGHNT and YYREEE (reference sequence). Deletions cut 4 bases from V and 2 bases from J, with 14 bases between. The CDR3 bases are TGTGCCAGCAGCGGGGGACTGACCGACACAGATACGCAGTATTTT. Translating it yields CASSGGLTDTDTQYF.

The sample holds a few counts of this clone. The J gene is TRBJ1-5, the V gene TRBV18; possibly TRBD1 for D (6 bases). CDR3 size: 13 residues. V shed 4 bases and J shed 7 bases, with 11 bases lying between them. Germline V lookup: CDR1 KGHSH, CDR2 LQKENI. CDR3 bases: TGTGCCAGCTCACTAGAAACAGGGCAGCCCCAGCATTTT. Translated, it gives CASSLETGQPQHF.

This sequence joins TRBV19 and TRBJ2-4, with D perhaps given as TRBD1 or TRBD2 (5 bases each). Germline V gene data show CDR1 as LNHDA and CDR2 as SQIVND (reference sequence). Trimming removed 6 bases at V and 7 bases at J, with 16 bases between. The CDR3 extends over 14 amino acids. In nucleotides, the CDR3 is TGTGCCAGTAGAAATTTTGGGGGTCGGAACATTCAGTACTTC. As protein: CASRNFGGRNIQYF.

Here the CDR3 reads CASMLPGQGSREQYF. The DNA for the CDR3 is TGTGCCAGCATGCTGCCGGGACAGGGTTCGCGGGAGCAGTACTTC. The V gene is TRBV28, the J gene TRBJ2-7, with 9 bases that match TRBD1. The CDR3 loop spans 15 amino acids. Germline CDR1 reads MDHEN; CDR2 reads SYDVKM. The V segment lost 7 bases and the J segment 7 bases; nucleotides outside the gene matches: 14.

In this sample, this clone turned up a few times. The chain carries TRBV4-1 and TRBJ2-6, with D perhaps being TRBD1 or TRBD2 (5 bases each). Trimming removed 3 bases at V and 2 bases at J, with 8 bases between. The CDR3 sequence is 15 residues long. Germline values: CDR1 MGHRA, CDR2 YSYEKL. The chain's CDR3 is CASSHGTAGANVLTF. In DNA, the CDR3 is TGCGCCAGCAGCCATGGGACGGCTGGGGCCAACGTCCTGACTTTC.

The V gene is TRBV7-2, the J gene TRBJ2-3; D is ambiguous. V shed 3 bases and J shed 4 bases, with 14 bases lying between them. Germline values: CDR1 SGHTA, CDR2 FQGNSA. This CDR3 is built from 15 residues. This CDR3 reads CASSFLGESSDTQYF. The CDR3 DNA reads TGTGCCAGCAGCTTCCTCGGCGAGTCGTCAGATACGCAGTATTTT.

The count of this clone is one. The V gene is TRBV28, the J gene TRBJ2-1, with a possible D match to TRBD2 (6 bases). Trimming stripped 2 bases from V and 0 bases from J, with 14 bases between. CDR1 MDHEN and CDR2 SYDVKM come from the germline V gene. The CDR3 is 17 amino acids. This chain's CDR3 is CASSLEFGGSSYNEQFF. CDR3 nucleotides: TGTGCCAGCAGTTTAGAATTTGGAGGGAGCTCCTACAATGAGCAGTTCTTC. Full variable domain (missing parts from reference TRBV28 and TRBJ2-1): DVKVTQSSRYLVKRTGEKVFLECVQDMDHENMFWYRQDPGLGLRLIYFSYDVKMKEKGDIPEGYSVSREKKERFSLILESASTNQTSMYLCASSLEFGGSSYNEQFFGPGTRLTVL.

The CDR3 nucleotides read TGTGCCAGCAGAAGGAACACAGATACGCAGTATTTT. Translating it yields CASRRNTDTQYF. V usage is TRBV2 and J usage is TRBJ2-3, with no clear D. V was clipped by 6 bases and J by 2 bases, with 6 bases between them. The V gene's germline CDR1 is SNHLY and CDR2 FYNNEI. CDR3 length: 12 residues.

The chain employs TRBV30 and TRBJ1-3; a weak D match, TRBD1 (5 bases). Per the germline V gene, CDR1 is GTSNPN and CDR2 is SVGIG (reference sequence). Between the trimmed V and J ends, which lost 3 bases and 0 bases, there was a span of 18 bases. The CDR3 is 17 residues long. CDR3 in DNA: TGTGCCTGGAGCACAGTGGGGCTGATCTACTCTGGAAACACCATATATTTT. It specifies CAWSTVGLIYSGNTIYF.